Presented here are 31 T cell receptor beta chains from one specimen sequenced in a study of cytomegalovirus exposure and HLA in healthy donors. PCR amplification relied on 60 Vbeta primers (plus 13 Jbeta primers). This table comes from immunoSEQ multiplex PCR, and its TCRdb copy is limited to in-frame clones, with some not included. Of 50,000 or so clones in the sample, 81% are singletons; the top ten hold about 2.3%. Sequencing was done on a sample of PBMCs. The receptors shown here come from a boy younger than 18 in good health and CMV-seropositive.

This clone has more than one count but fewer than ten. This chain uses TRBV6-5 with TRBJ1-4; 9 bases align to TRBD1. The length of the CDR3 is 15 residues. Germline V gene lookup returns CDR1 MNHEY and CDR2 SVGAGI. Unmatched junction bases numbered 2, after V lost 0 bases and J lost 6 bases. The DNA of the CDR3 is TGTGCCAGCAGTTACTCCGGGACAGGGTATGAAAAACTGTTTTTT. As protein: CASSYSGTGYEKLFF.

The J gene is TRBJ1-6, the V gene TRBV6-5; 8 nucleotides align to TRBD1. This CDR3 comprises 15 residues. V lost 1 base to trimming and J lost 6 bases; unmatched junction nucleotides: 2. The germline gives CDR1 MNHEY, CDR2 SVGAGI. The CDR3 coding sequence is TGTGCCAGCAGTTACTGGACAGGGATTAATTCACCCCTCCACTTT. Translation: CASSYWTGINSPLHF.

V and J are TRBV27 and TRBJ1-4, with 7 bases matching TRBD1. V shed 1 base and J 6 bases; nucleotides not matched to a gene: 8. The CDR3 has 16 amino acids. From germline, CDR1 is MNHEY and CDR2 SMNVEV (reference sequence). The CDR3 here is CASSLLPGQLYEKLFF. The CDR3 bases are TGTGCCAGCAGTTTATTGCCGGGACAGCTATATGAAAAACTGTTTTTT.

The rearrangement joins TRBV6-6 to TRBJ2-1, with 9 nucleotides matching TRBD1. This CDR3 spans 13 amino acids. Per germline, CDR1 MNHNY and CDR2 SVGAGI (reference sequence). V lost 9 bases and J lost 7; bases outside the gene matches: 7. CDR3: CASTGGSWNEQFF. Here the CDR3 DNA reads TGTGCCAGTACAGGGGGCAGCTGGAATGAGCAGTTCTTC.

The J gene is TRBJ2-7, the V gene TRBV5-6; D is uncertain. The V and J ends lost 7 bases and 3 bases respectively, with 8 bases between them. Germline CDR1 reads SGHDT; CDR2 reads YYEEEE. The CDR3 is made up of 11 amino acids. This chain's CDR3 is CASRRDYEQYF. CDR3 nucleotide sequence: TGTGCCAGCCGCCGAGACTACGAGCAGTACTTC.

The chain couples TRBV25-1 to TRBJ1-3; D perhaps matches TRBD1 (5 bases). V was shortened by 4 bases and J by 0 bases, with 10 bases between the two germline ends. From germline, CDR1 is MGHDK and CDR2 SYGVNS. This CDR3 has 15 amino acids. CDR3 sequence: CASSVGAASGNTIYF. In DNA, the CDR3 is TGTGCCAGCAGTGTAGGGGCTGCCTCTGGAAACACCATATATTTT.

V is TRBV5-6 and J is TRBJ2-5, with D perhaps matching TRBD2 (6 bases). The germline V gene has CDR1 SGHDT and CDR2 YYEEEE. Between the trimmed V and J ends, which lost 0 bases and 5 bases, there was a span of 14 bases. This CDR3 region has 15 residues. The CDR3 region is CASSLAVEGKETQYF. The DNA of the CDR3 is TGTGCCAGCAGCTTGGCGGTGGAGGGAAAGGAGACCCAGTACTTC.

Within the sample, this clone is medium-sized. This chain joins TRBV13 and TRBJ1-1; 7 bases fit TRBD1. The V gene's germline CDR1 is PRHDT and CDR2 FYEKMQ (reference sequence). J lost 5 bases, V lost 4 bases, and 10 bases had no gene match. This CDR3 comprises 15 residues. The chain's CDR3 is CASSSGRQGQTEAFF. The CDR3 DNA sequence: TGTGCCAGCAGCTCGGGGAGACAGGGCCAGACTGAAGCTTTCTTT.

The chain links TRBV6-1 to TRBJ2-7; 7 bases line up with TRBD2. The germline CDR1 and CDR2 sequences are MNHNS and SASEGT. V shed 3 bases and J 6 bases; nucleotides not matched to a gene: 5. The CDR3 consists of 13 residues. CDR3 protein: CASSDRDYSEQYF. Here the CDR3 DNA reads TGTGCCAGCAGTGACCGGGACTACAGCGAGCAGTACTTC.

The chain is built from TRBV5-6 and TRBJ1-1; 7 bases line up with TRBD1. Losses at the gene ends were 5 bases for V and 5 bases for J; bases not matched to a gene: 9. The germline gives CDR1 SGHDT, CDR2 YYEEEE. CDR3 length: 14 amino acids. CDR3 bases: TGTGCCAGCAGTCCGCCGACAGGGATGACTGAAGCTTTCTTT. It encodes CASSPPTGMTEAFF. The full variable domain, rest sourced from reference TRBV5-6 and TRBJ1-1, is DAGVTQSPTHLIKTRGQQVTLRCSPKSGHDTVSWYQQALGQGPQFIFQYYEEEERQRGNFPDRFSGHQFPNYSSELNVNALLLGDSALYLCASSPPTGMTEAFFGQGTRLTVV.

This chain uses TRBV4-1 with TRBJ2-1, with D maybe TRBD1 (5 bases). CDR1 and CDR2 from the germline V gene are MGHRA and YSYEKL. The CDR3 contains 15 residues. Trimming pared 2 bases from V and 7 bases from J, leaving 15 bases between. This CDR3 is CASSQFVQGTNEQFF. The CDR3 DNA follows: TGCGCCAGCAGCCAATTCGTCCAGGGAACGAATGAGCAGTTCTTC.

J is TRBJ2-6 and V is TRBV27; D call uncertain. The V gene lost 6 bases and the J gene lost 0 bases, with 9 bases spanning the gap. The CDR3 is 15 residues long. Germline CDR1 is MNHEY and CDR2 is SMNVEV (reference sequence). The CDR3 here is CASSPGYSGANVLTF. In DNA, the CDR3 is TGTGCCAGCAGCCCCGGGTACTCTGGGGCCAACGTCCTGACTTTC.

V gene TRBV7-9 combines with J gene TRBJ2-5; D might be TRBD2 (6 bases). The assigned J gene may be wrong: the sequence end matches TRBJ2-7 better. This CDR3 is 14 amino acids long. CDR1 is SEHNR, CDR2 FQNEAQ, per germline (reference sequence). For the CDR3, the DNA is TGTGCCAGCAGCTCCCCCGGGGGTGGGTACGAGCAGTACTTC. Amino acid sequence: CASSSPGGGYEQYF.

This chain connects TRBV5-1 to TRBJ2-3; 7 bases are a match to TRBD2. The J segment lost 1 base and the V segment lost 2 bases, leaving 4 bases of the junction unmatched. The CDR3 length is 15 residues. Germline V CDR1 and CDR2: SGHRS, YFSETQ. The CDR3 DNA reads TGCGCCAGCAGCTTCGAGCGGGGAGGCACAGATACGCAGTATTTT. Its translation is CASSFERGGTDTQYF.

This sequence joins TRBV6-6 and TRBJ1-5; D unclear. Germline CDR1 reads MNHNY; CDR2 reads SVGAGI (reference sequence). There are 13 residues in the CDR3. V was clipped by 2 bases and J by 7 bases, with 9 bases between them. The CDR3 region is CASSYEEGQPQHF. CDR3 coding DNA: TGTGCCAGCAGTTACGAGGAGGGACAGCCCCAGCATTTT.

The chain carries TRBV7-9 and TRBJ2-5; 9 bases agree with TRBD2. This CDR3 is built from 14 residues. The V gene's germline CDR1 is SEHNR and CDR2 FQNEAQ (reference sequence). V was pared by 10 bases and J by 2 bases, with 8 bases of the junction left unmatched. The CDR3, as DNA: TGTGCCATATCTAGCGGGGCGATACAAGAGACCCAGTACTTC. Protein sequence: CAISSGAIQETQYF. Full variable domain (remainder filled in from reference TRBV7-9 and TRBJ2-5): DTGVSQNPRHKITKRGQNVTFRCDPISEHNRLYWYRQTLGQGPEFLTYFQNEAQLEKSRLLSDRFSAERPKGSFSTLEIQRTEQGDSAMYLCAISSGAIQETQYFGPGTRLLVL.

In DNA form, the CDR3 reads TGTGCCAGCAGCTTTGTCCGGAAGCGAGAGGGCTACACCTTC. Translation gives CASSFVRKREGYTF. This sequence joins TRBV5-6 and TRBJ1-2; D unresolved. Germline V CDR1 and CDR2: SGHDT, YYEEEE. V was clipped by 2 bases and J by 8 bases, with 16 bases between them. CDR3 length: 14 amino acids.

This clone was observed a few times. Compared with germline, one end of the junction differs, possibly owing to a read error. This chain links TRBV9 with TRBJ2-3; D possibly corresponds to TRBD2 (6 bases). Germline loops: CDR1 SGDLS, CDR2 YYNGEE. The length of the CDR3 is 14 residues. As DNA, the CDR3 is TGTGCCAGCACCGTAGGCGGGGGCACAGATACGCAGTATTTT. Amino acid sequence: CASTVGGGTDTQYF.

The chain recombines TRBV11-2 with TRBJ2-7; 8 bases fit TRBD1. The J segment lost 2 bases and the V segment lost 4 bases, leaving 7 bases of the junction unmatched. The CDR3 loop spans 15 amino acids. Germline-derived CDR1 and CDR2 are SGHAT and FQNNGV. This chain's CDR3 is CASSSPTGVAYEQYF. In DNA, the CDR3 is TGTGCCAGCAGCTCTCCGACAGGGGTGGCCTACGAGCAGTACTTC.

The chain employs TRBV5-1 and TRBJ2-3; TRBD2 agrees at 8 bases. The ends lost 0 bases at V and 3 bases at J; junction bases unmatched: 6. CDR3 size: 16 residues. Germline V gene sequence: CDR1 SGHRS, CDR2 YFSETQ. The CDR3 here is CASSLASGGRTDTQYF. The CDR3 DNA reads TGCGCCAGCAGCTTGGCAAGCGGGGGAAGAACAGATACGCAGTATTTT.

The CDR3 coding sequence is TGTGCCAGCAGTTATGCGGGAAAGAGTGAAAAACTGTTTTTT. The encoded protein is CASSYAGKSEKLFF. The V call is TRBV6-1, the J call TRBJ1-4; D is ambiguous. Trimming took 5 bases from V and 7 from J, leaving 14 bases between them. Germline loops: CDR1 MNHNS, CDR2 SASEGT. The CDR3 is 14 amino acids.

The chain uses TRBV7-9 and TRBJ1-1; perhaps TRBD1 as D (5 bases). This CDR3 is built from 14 residues. The germline gives CDR1 SEHNR, CDR2 FQNEAQ (reference sequence). Trimming pared 4 bases from V and 14 bases from J, leaving 23 bases between. CDR3 nucleotides: TGTGCCAGCAGCTCCCAACCGGGGGGACGGGGACGATTCTTT. Translating gives CASSSQPGGRGRFF.

The chain is built from TRBV18 and TRBJ2-7, with 7 nucleotides matching TRBD1. Trimming removed 5 bases from V and 2 bases from J; junction bases left unmatched: 12. This CDR3 contains 16 residues. Germline V lookup: CDR1 KGHSH, CDR2 LQKENI. The CDR3 protein is CASSSPQTGLAYEQYF. The CDR3 DNA is TGTGCCAGCTCATCCCCGCAGACAGGGTTAGCCTACGAGCAGTACTTC. Supplemented by reference TRBV18 and TRBJ2-7, the full variable domain reads NAGVMQNPRHLVRRRGQEARLRCSPMKGHSHVYWYRQLPEEGLKFMVYLQKENIIDESGMPKERFSAEFPKEGPSILRIQQVVRGDSAAYFCASSSPQTGLAYEQYFGPGTRLTVT.

The chain combines TRBV25-1 with TRBJ1-1; a possible D gene is TRBD1 (6 bases). V lost 4 bases and J lost 8, with 8 bases in between. The CDR3 contains 11 residues. Germline values: CDR1 MGHDK, CDR2 SYGVNS. This CDR3 is CASSGGPEAFF. The DNA of the CDR3 is TGTGCCAGCAGTGGGGGGCCCGAAGCTTTCTTT. The variable domain in full, completed from reference TRBV25-1 and TRBJ1-1, reads EADIYQTPRYLVIGTGKKITLECSQTMGHDKMYWYQQDPGMELHLIHYSYGVNSTEKGDLSSESTVSRIRTEHFPLTLESARPSHTSQYLCASSGGPEAFFGQGTRLTVV.

Concerning this clone itself: Compared with germline, one end of the junction differs, possibly owing to a read error. The gene calls are TRBV7-9 and TRBJ2-3, with no clear D. The CDR3 runs 13 residues. Germline V gives CDR1 SEHNR, CDR2 FQNEAQ (reference sequence). As DNA, the CDR3 is TGTTCCAGCAGCCCATCGGTCCCAGATACGCAGTATTTT. It translates to CSSSPSVPDTQYF.

The rearrangement uses TRBV7-2 and TRBJ2-2; no clear D. The V and J ends lost 3 bases and 1 base respectively, with 6 bases between them. The CDR3 is made up of 14 amino acids. Germline CDR1 SGHTA, CDR2 FQGNSA. DNA of the CDR3: TGTGCCAGCAGCTTGCGAAGGAACACCGGGGAGCTGTTTTTT. Protein: CASSLRRNTGELFF.

The chain's CDR3 is CASSPSRSNEQFF. The CDR3 region has the DNA TGTGCCAGCTCACCGTCTAGATCTAATGAGCAGTTCTTC. The chain employs TRBV18 and TRBJ2-1; D is ambiguous. This CDR3 has 13 residues. Germline V lookup: CDR1 KGHSH, CDR2 LQKENI. The V and J ends lost 3 bases and 7 bases respectively, with 10 bases between them. The variable domain in full, completed from reference TRBV18 and TRBJ2-1, reads NAGVMQNPRHLVRRRGQEARLRCSPMKGHSHVYWYRQLPEEGLKFMVYLQKENIIDESGMPKERFSAEFPKEGPSILRIQQVVRGDSAAYFCASSPSRSNEQFFGPGTRLTVL.

This clone was seen a single time. The rearrangement joins TRBV5-4 to TRBJ2-3; D is possibly TRBD2 (5 bases). Germline loops: CDR1 SGHNT, CDR2 YYREEE (reference sequence). Trimming took off 0 bases at V and 6 bases at J, with 23 bases between the two ends. The CDR3 has 18 residues. CDR3 protein: CASSLEPPGSFPADTQYF. Written as DNA, the CDR3 is TGTGCCAGCAGCTTGGAACCCCCGGGATCCTTCCCCGCGGATACGCAGTATTTT.

CDR3 sequence reads: CASSWRQGAGNTIYF. CDR3 DNA sequence: TGTGCCAGCAGCTGGAGACAGGGGGCGGGAAACACCATATATTTT. The rearrangement uses TRBV7-9 and TRBJ1-3, with TRBD1 matching over 10 bases. Germline CDR1 SEHNR, CDR2 FQNEAQ (reference sequence). The CDR3 is made up of 15 amino acids. Losses at the gene ends were 4 bases for V and 4 bases for J; bases not matched to a gene: 4. The whole variable domain, filled in from reference TRBV7-9 and TRBJ1-3, reads DTGVSQNPRHKITKRGQNVTFRCDPISEHNRLYWYRQTLGQGPEFLTYFQNEAQLEKSRLLSDRFSAERPKGSFSTLEIQRTEQGDSAMYLCASSWRQGAGNTIYFGEGSWLTVV.

The chain links TRBV6-5 to TRBJ2-1, with TRBD2 matching 9 bases. This CDR3 has 15 amino acids. With 0 bases clipped from V and 8 bases from J, the junction kept 5 bases outside the gene matches. Germline V gives CDR1 MNHEY, CDR2 SVGAGI. In DNA form, the CDR3 reads TGTGCCAGCAGTTACTCTGGCGGGGGGGCCTATGAGCAGTTCTTC. This translates into CASSYSGGGAYEQFF.

The chain recombines TRBV5-6 with TRBJ1-2; 7 nucleotides agree with TRBD1. Germline trimming cut 4 bases from V and 5 bases from J; bases unmatched to any gene: 5. Germline CDR1 and CDR2: SGHDT and YYEEEE. The CDR3 has 13 amino acids. In DNA, the CDR3 is TGTGCCAGCAGCAGGGACAGCGATTATGGCTACACCTTC. Translation gives CASSRDSDYGYTF.